This entry features one TCR beta chain sequence. Its antigen is not known. The CDR3 consists of 14 residues. V shed 3 bases and J shed 8 bases, with 14 bases lying between them. Germline V CDR1 and CDR2: SEHNR, FQNEAQ (reference sequence). TCRdb used MiXCR to reprocess the 5' RACE reads, holding one entry per CDR3 protein. The data show some 210,000 distinct CDR3 sequences, about 18% seen once. This specimen belongs to a study of T-cell memory formation after mild COVID-19. Study-wide context: Largely donor-specific sequence clusters came from a couple of donors.

The study's findings and limits: Certain responding clones were present in pre-infection memory, suggesting participation of cross-reactive memory.

The chain is built from TRBV7-9 and TRBJ2-1, with D tentatively TRBD2 (7 bases). The sample taken for sequencing was PBMCs or a T cell subset sorted from them (not recorded which). This TCR was recovered from an adult woman who had mild COVID-19 (a few samples of this study predate the infection). Cell type and time point are not known. The CDR3 region is CASSFRGGTYEQFF. In DNA form, the CDR3 reads TGTGCCAGCAGCTTTAGGGGGGGTACGTATGAGCAGTTCTTC.